This T cell receptor (beta chain) was identified during a study of cytomegalovirus exposure and HLA in healthy donors. Study outcomes and limitations: A later analysis reportedly found fewer N-insertions in an Asian-associated ancestry cluster than the roughly 670-donor mean. Most of the TCR beta V segments (in an earlier analysis) were productive either about 87% or about 30% of the time.

Turning to this clone: The antigen is unknown.

13 Jbeta primers and 60 Vbeta primers were used for the PCR. Assay: immunoSEQ multiplex PCR; the TCRdb copy retains only in-frame clones and omits some. The data hold some 200,000 clones, with 79% observed a single time. The V gene's germline CDR1 is MNHEY and CDR2 SVGAGI. The CDR3 is 15 residues long. V shed 6 bases and J 4 bases; nucleotides not matched to a gene: 8. The sequencing input was PBMCs. This sequence originates from a woman aged 50 to 60 in good health and CMV-seronegative. The rearrangement links TRBV6-5 to TRBJ1-5; 8 bases are shared with TRBD1. The CDR3 protein is CASSPDRGVNQPQHF. In DNA, the CDR3 is TGTGCCAGCAGCCCCGACAGGGGAGTAAATCAGCCCCAGCATTTT.